The rows below give T cell receptor beta chains drawn from one sample of a study of siplizumab effects on memory and regulatory T cells. Generated by immunoSEQ multiplex PCR, the TCRdb table keeps only in-frame clones and is missing some. The sample holds 110,000 or so clones; about 92% are singletons and the top ten take under 0.75%. The sequenced sample was Tregs sorted from blood. These receptors were obtained from a human donor in good health. The CDR3 runs from the conserved cysteine through the conserved F or W. Fields, in order: D gene, V gene, clone size, J gene, CDR3 DNA, CDR3 protein. D genes are given only for firm matches. Only some rows state a clone size, as once, few, many or a class for expanded clones.

d_gene: -; v_gene: TRBV4-2; abundance: -; j_gene: TRBJ2-1; CDR3nt: TGTGCCAGCAGCCAGCGGGCGTCCGCGAGCTCCTACAATGAGCAGTTCTTC; CDR3aa: CASSQRASASSYNEQFF
d_gene: TRBD2; v_gene: TRBV2; abundance: -; j_gene: TRBJ2-3; CDR3nt: TGTGCCAGCAGTGAAGGGACTAGCGGGGTCACAGATACGCAGTATTTT; CDR3aa: CASSEGTSGVTDTQYF
d_gene: -; v_gene: TRBV5-6; abundance: -; j_gene: TRBJ1-2; CDR3nt: TGTGCCAGCAGCTATTCGCCGGGACGGAGCTATGGCTACACCTTC; CDR3aa: CASSYSPGRSYGYTF
d_gene: -; v_gene: TRBV27; abundance: once; j_gene: TRBJ2-3; CDR3nt: TGTGCCAGCAGCCCCATGATGATGTCGGGGGCTCACACAGATACGCAGTATTTT; CDR3aa: CASSPMMMSGAHTDTQYF
d_gene: -; v_gene: TRBV5-1; abundance: -; j_gene: TRBJ2-3; CDR3nt: TGCGCCAGCAGTGCGGGGGCCTCCACAGATACGCAGTATTTT; CDR3aa: CASSAGASTDTQYF
d_gene: -; v_gene: TRBV27; abundance: -; j_gene: TRBJ1-4; CDR3nt: TGTGCCAGCAGTTTATCTGTGGGGAGGGATGAAAAACTGTTTTTT; CDR3aa: CASSLSVGRDEKLFF
d_gene: -; v_gene: TRBV7-9; abundance: -; j_gene: TRBJ2-3; CDR3nt: TGTGCCAGCAGCCCTGAGGGTGGGGCCCAAGATTTT; CDR3aa: CASSPEGGAQDF
d_gene: -; v_gene: TRBV6-1; abundance: few; j_gene: TRBJ1-2; CDR3nt: TGTGCCAGCAGGAGGGATAATGGTAACTATGGCTACACCTTC; CDR3aa: CASRRDNGNYGYTF
d_gene: -; v_gene: TRBV10-3; abundance: -; j_gene: TRBJ1-5; CDR3nt: TGTGCCATCAGCGGGAAAAATCAGCCCCAGCATTTT; CDR3aa: CAISGKNQPQHF
d_gene: -; v_gene: TRBV6-1; abundance: -; j_gene: TRBJ2-7; CDR3nt: TGTGCCAGCGCTCCATCCGGGACGGGGAGCTACGAGCAGTACTTC; CDR3aa: CASAPSGTGSYEQYF
d_gene: -; v_gene: TRBV2; abundance: -; j_gene: TRBJ1-3; CDR3nt: TGTGCCACCCGATGGGGGGAAGGAAACACCATATATTTT; CDR3aa: CATRWGEGNTIYF
d_gene: TRBD1; v_gene: TRBV5-1; abundance: once; j_gene: TRBJ1-1; CDR3nt: TGCGCCAGCAGATCTGGGACAGGGGCAACTGAAGCTTTCTTT; CDR3aa: CASRSGTGATEAFF
d_gene: TRBD2; v_gene: TRBV5-1; abundance: -; j_gene: TRBJ2-1; CDR3nt: TGCGCCAGCAGCTTCGGACTGGGGACTAGCGGGAGTGTCGGTGAGCAGTTCTTC; CDR3aa: CASSFGLGTSGSVGEQFF
d_gene: -; v_gene: TRBV18; abundance: -; j_gene: TRBJ2-5; CDR3nt: TGTGCCAGCTCACCACCGTCAGGGATCGAGACCCAGTACTTC; CDR3aa: CASSPPSGIETQYF
d_gene: TRBD1; v_gene: TRBV6-5; abundance: -; j_gene: TRBJ2-7; CDR3nt: TGTGCCAGCTCTAGGACAGGGGCCTACGAGCAGTACTTC; CDR3aa: CASSRTGAYEQYF
d_gene: TRBD2; v_gene: TRBV11-2; abundance: -; j_gene: TRBJ2-3; CDR3nt: TGTGCCAGCAGCTTTGTAAGACTAGCGGAGACAGATACGCAGTATTTT; CDR3aa: CASSFVRLAETDTQYF
d_gene: TRBD1; v_gene: TRBV7-9; abundance: once; j_gene: TRBJ1-3; CDR3nt: TGTGCCAGCAGCCTAGGACAGGTCTCTGGAAACACCATATATTTT; CDR3aa: CASSLGQVSGNTIYF
d_gene: TRBD1; v_gene: TRBV11-1; abundance: -; j_gene: TRBJ2-4; CDR3nt: TGTGCCAGCAGCCCACAGGGGCTAGCCAAAAACATTCAGTACTTC; CDR3aa: CASSPQGLAKNIQYF
d_gene: -; v_gene: TRBV2; abundance: -; j_gene: TRBJ2-1; CDR3nt: TGTGCCAGCTGGTTGAGACAGGACTACAATGAGCAGTTCTTC; CDR3aa: CASWLRQDYNEQFF
d_gene: -; v_gene: TRBV29-1; abundance: once; j_gene: TRBJ1-5; CDR3nt: TGCAGCACGAGGGAAGGCAATCAGCCCCAGCATTTT; CDR3aa: CSTREGNQPQHF
d_gene: -; v_gene: TRBV5-1; abundance: -; j_gene: TRBJ2-7; CDR3nt: TGCGCCAGTGGGAGTGACAGGAACTACGAGCAGTACTTC; CDR3aa: CASGSDRNYEQYF
d_gene: -; v_gene: TRBV5-5; abundance: -; j_gene: TRBJ2-2; CDR3nt: TGTGCCAGCAGCTTATTATGGCAGAACACCGGGGAGCTGTTTTTT; CDR3aa: CASSLLWQNTGELFF
d_gene: -; v_gene: TRBV15; abundance: -; j_gene: TRBJ1-6; CDR3nt: TGTGCCACCAGCAGAGATAGGTTCAGGGGCTGGAATAATTCACCCCTCCACTTT; CDR3aa: CATSRDRFRGWNNSPLHF
d_gene: -; v_gene: TRBV6-6; abundance: -; j_gene: TRBJ2-3; CDR3nt: TGTGCCAGCAGCGGGGGCCGCACAGATACGCAGTATTTT; CDR3aa: CASSGGRTDTQYF